Listed below are T cell receptor beta chains from one sample, sequenced in a study of PD-L1 blockade in urothelial cancer. The data were produced by immunoSEQ multiplex PCR, yet TCRdb's version contains in-frame clones alone and is incomplete. Among roughly 130,000 clones listed, 84% were seen once. The sequencing here drew on PBMCs, taken around atezolizumab (anti-PD-L1) treatment. The receptors derive from a middle-aged man with urothelial cancer. The conserved cysteine and the conserved F or W are not part of the CDR3 here.

V gene | CDR3 protein
TRBV6-1 | ASSEELAGGETQY
TRBV11-2 | ASSLVGGDIRNGELF
TRBV28 | ASRETGAPPLH
TRBV7-8 | ASSRGQVGDSPLH
TRBV7-3 | ASSPQGLGTQY
TRBV7-2 | ASSLTGPLYSGNTIY
TRBV4-2 | ASSQGPSGTGGYEQY
TRBV7-6 | ASSLRTGHNEQF
TRBV9 | ASSPTERNYNEQF
TRBV28 | ASSLDLMLLTGDSPLH
TRBV2 | ASRASARRGTDTQY
TRBV5-4 | ASSTGQSNSPLH
TRBV4-2 | ASSKGQGIPQPQH
TRBV18 | ASSHNRGGIYEQY
TRBV18 | ASSSSGSDEQY
TRBV9 | ASSVGAQGQAETQY
TRBV7-3 | ASSLTGTSGYEQY
TRBV6-1 | ASSEGGGGNTIY
TRBV7-8 | ASSLSLAGVRF
TRBV6-5 | ASSYSTGFQETQY
TRBV7-3 | ASSLLPGGMSTDTQY
TRBV28 | ASGRDRGHNEQF
TRBV11-2 | ASTPSTDTQY
TRBV7-2 | ASSLEGRGTSGPYEQY
TRBV28 | ASSLMGASAYTEAF
TRBV11-2 | ASSPRTSQYNEQF
TRBV5-1 | ASRLAGVMSDTQY
TRBV7-2 | ASSFGSDYGYT
TRBV28 | ASSWDSPYNEQF
TRBV28 | ASSPFWLAGDSGANVLT
TRBV19 | ASSAPGQGESYEQY
TRBV7-2 | ASSLRGTGAHEQF
TRBV6-5 | ASSYKGVGGQETQY
TRBV10-3 | AISEPDRPPYGYT
TRBV6-5 | ASSYSRASGSGEQY
TRBV19 | ASSSAGTANSPLH
TRBV6-5 | ASSEATPQH
TRBV25-1 | ASSEGGSSGKEKQY
TRBV7-2 | ASSLALSSGGGFADTQY
TRBV6-5 | ASSYGSQYYEQY
TRBV6-1 | ASSEALGGGYNEQF
TRBV6-6 | ASSSRNIYYEQY
TRBV2 | ASRSDLPRPQY
TRBV5-4 | ASSETTGLAF
TRBV30 | AWSVGQGSYGYT
TRBV30 | AWSLDSPGNTIY
TRBV5-1 | ASSWDSGTGNTGELF
TRBV6-5 | ASRRQLNTEAF
TRBV11-3 | ASSAQGTEQY
TRBV19 | ASSPDRNKNIQY
TRBV19 | ASSRGTGSSQPQH
TRBV10-3 | AIRGTANTGELF
TRBV30 | AWRPPGQALF
TRBV19 | ASSIKAGGPGEQY
TRBV19 | ASSRRQGGGDEQF
TRBV19 | ASSMGGRVETQY